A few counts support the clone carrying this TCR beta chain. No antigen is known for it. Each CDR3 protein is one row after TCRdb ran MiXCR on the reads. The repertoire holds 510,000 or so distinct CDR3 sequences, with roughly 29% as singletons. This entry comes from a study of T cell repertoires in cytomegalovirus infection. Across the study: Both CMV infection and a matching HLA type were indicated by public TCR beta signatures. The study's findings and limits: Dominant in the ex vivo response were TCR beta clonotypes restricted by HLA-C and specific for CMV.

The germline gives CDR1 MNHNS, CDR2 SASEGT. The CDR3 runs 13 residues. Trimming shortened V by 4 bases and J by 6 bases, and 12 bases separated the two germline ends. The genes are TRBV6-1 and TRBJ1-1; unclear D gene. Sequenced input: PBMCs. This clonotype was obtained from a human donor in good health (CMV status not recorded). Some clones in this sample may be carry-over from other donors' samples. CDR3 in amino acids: CASSGLGIAEAFF. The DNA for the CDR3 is TGTGCCAGCAGTGGCCTAGGGATTGCTGAAGCTTTCTTT.